The entry below gives a single T cell receptor (beta chain) sequence along with its context. What it binds is not known. The CDR3 is made up of 14 amino acids. Germline values: CDR1 SGHAT, CDR2 FQDESV (reference sequence). V shed 1 base and J shed 5 bases, with 11 bases lying between them. The sample is drawn from a study of OX40 agonist ivuxolimab in advanced cancers. Across the study: Averaging about 60 years in age, with a range of roughly 20 to 90, the cohort was 82.7% male.

Findings and limits, study-wide: Expansion of clones was among the lowest in partial responders at 0.1-3.0 mg/kg. Expanded clones were, on average, more numerous in CD8+ T cells than in CD4+.

Measured with immunoSEQ multiplex PCR; TCRdb has only the in-frame clones, and not every one. The data show about 61,000 clones, around four fifths seen once. This receptor was obtained from an adult with an advanced solid tumor such as melanoma, head and neck, liver or kidney cancer. J is TRBJ2-5 and V is TRBV11-1; no clear D. The sequencing here drew on CD4+ or CD8+ T cells sorted from blood, taken in a trial of the OX40 agonist ivuxolimab. As DNA, the CDR3 is TGTGCCAGCAGCTTAGTTGGGCGGTGGGAGACCCAGTACTTC. Translating gives CASSLVGRWETQYF.